These 30 T cell receptor beta chains came from one sample sequenced in a study of cytomegalovirus exposure and HLA in healthy donors. Only in-frame clones appear in the TCRdb table, and some are missing; sequencing was by immunoSEQ multiplex PCR. Among about 310,000 clones listed, around 90% were seen once. The material sequenced was PBMCs. These TCRs come from a man aged 25 to 40 in good health and CMV-seronegative.

The chain joins TRBV9 to TRBJ2-1; 7 bases fit TRBD1. The CDR3 has 16 amino acids. V gave up 0 bases and J gave up 4 bases; unmatched junction bases: 7. Germline lookup yields CDR1 SGDLS and CDR2 YYNGEE. CDR3 nucleotides: TGTGCCAGCAGCGTAGACCAGGGGGAACCTTACAATGAGCAGTTCTTC. This gives the protein CASSVDQGEPYNEQFF.

The rearrangement joins TRBV6-1 to TRBJ1-1, with 7 bases that match TRBD1. Unmatched junction bases numbered 10, after V lost 5 bases and J lost 4 bases. Germline CDR1 and CDR2: MNHNS and SASEGT. This CDR3 is 15 amino acids long. The CDR3 DNA reads as TGTGCCAGCAGTAAAACAGGGGCGGGGAGCACTGAAGCTTTCTTT. It translates to CASSKTGAGSTEAFF.

The rearrangement joins TRBV18 to TRBJ1-1; no firm D call. The germline gives CDR1 KGHSH, CDR2 LQKENI. Deletions cut 6 bases from V and 4 bases from J, with 15 bases between. The CDR3 contains 14 residues. The DNA of the CDR3 is TGTGCCAGCTCGCCGAGCGGTGAGGTCACTGAAGCTTTCTTT. Translating gives CASSPSGEVTEAFF. The full variable domain, in which reference TRBV18 and TRBJ1-1 provide the parts outside the CDR3, is NAGVMQNPRHLVRRRGQEARLRCSPMKGHSHVYWYRQLPEEGLKFMVYLQKENIIDESGMPKERFSAEFPKEGPSILRIQQVVRGDSAAYFCASSPSGEVTEAFFGQGTRLTVV.

The table lists this clone with a count of one. The chain has TRBV7-9 and TRBJ2-3, with D tentatively TRBD1 (5 bases). This CDR3 comprises 15 residues. CDR1 is SEHNR, CDR2 FQNEAQ, per germline (reference sequence). Trimming stripped 3 bases from V and 4 bases from J, with 14 bases between. CDR3 loop: CASSFSRGAADTQYF. The CDR3 DNA sequence: TGTGCCAGCAGCTTTTCAAGGGGCGCAGCAGATACGCAGTATTTT.

The chain recombines TRBV5-1 with TRBJ1-1; no definite D call. CDR1 is SGHRS, CDR2 YFSETQ, per germline. CDR3 size: 13 residues. V lost 0 bases and J lost 10, with 13 bases in between. CDR3 nucleotide sequence: TGCGCCAGCAGCTTGGATGGCGGGTACGGAGCTTTCTTT. Protein product: CASSLDGGYGAFF.

The gene calls are TRBV27 and TRBJ2-3; 7 bases fit TRBD2. CDR3 length equals 13 residues. The germline V gene encodes CDR1 MNHEY and CDR2 SMNVEV (reference sequence). The J segment lost 3 bases and the V segment lost 6 bases, leaving 3 bases of the junction unmatched. The CDR3 nucleotides read TGTGCCAGCAGAGCTAGCGGTACAGATACGCAGTATTTT. This translates into CASRASGTDTQYF.

The chain links TRBV7-9 to TRBJ1-1; possible D gene TRBD1, 5 bases. This CDR3 comprises 13 residues. The ends were cut back, 8 bases at V and 5 bases at J, with 15 bases in the middle. Germline CDR1 and CDR2: SEHNR and FQNEAQ (reference sequence). CDR3 DNA: TGTGCCAGCTCCGACGGGGGGTGGACTGAAGCTTTCTTT. It yields the protein CASSDGGWTEAFF.

This rearrangement joins TRBV29-1 to TRBJ2-5; D is possibly TRBD1 (6 bases). Trimming pared 0 bases from V and 2 bases from J, leaving 19 bases between. CDR1 is SQVTM and CDR2 is ANQGSEA in the germline V gene. This CDR3 has 17 residues. CDR3 sequence (DNA): TGCAGCGTTGAAGAGTACACCGGGACATCCCAACAAGAGACCCAGTACTTC. Amino acid sequence: CSVEEYTGTSQQETQYF.

This chain joins TRBV27 and TRBJ1-1, with 7 bases identical to TRBD1. Trimming took 6 bases from V and 8 from J; bases not matched to a gene: 12. CDR3 length: 14 residues. Germline V gene lookup returns CDR1 MNHEY and CDR2 SMNVEV (reference sequence). Here the CDR3 DNA reads TGTGCCAGCAGCCTATCCCTGGGGACAGCAGAAGCTTTCTTT. Protein sequence: CASSLSLGTAEAFF.

CDR3 sequence reads: CASSYSTQGNQPQHF. Here the CDR3 DNA reads TGTGCCAGCAGTTACTCGACCCAGGGAAATCAGCCCCAGCATTTT. The rearrangement joins TRBV6-5 to TRBJ1-5; a weak D match, TRBD1 (5 bases). V was clipped by 0 bases and J by 4 bases, with 10 bases between them. The CDR3 has 15 amino acids. Germline loops: CDR1 MNHEY, CDR2 SVGAGI.

The CDR3 loop is CASSEWGDSPYEQYF. For the CDR3, the DNA is TGTGCCAGCAGTGAATGGGGGGACAGTCCCTACGAGCAGTACTTC. The chain has TRBV6-1 and TRBJ2-7; a possible D gene is TRBD1 (7 bases). The germline V gene has CDR1 MNHNS and CDR2 SASEGT. The CDR3 loop spans 15 amino acids. Between the trimmed V and J ends, which lost 2 bases and 2 bases, there was a span of 13 bases.

The rearrangement links TRBV6-6 to TRBJ2-5; 9 bases fit TRBD2. Germline V gene data show CDR1 as MNHNY and CDR2 as SVGAGI (reference sequence). Trimming cost V 5 bases and J 5 bases; bases outside gene matches: 12. This CDR3 is built from 16 residues. Here the CDR3 reads CASSRGSGGRGETQYF. The CDR3 nucleotides read TGTGCCAGCAGTAGGGGTAGCGGGGGCAGGGGTGAGACCCAGTACTTC.

This chain joins TRBV29-1 and TRBJ2-1; D not certain. Trimming shortened V by 7 bases and J by 7 bases, and 17 bases separated the two germline ends. Germline loops: CDR1 SQVTM, CDR2 ANQGSEA. The CDR3 spans 13 residues. DNA for the CDR3: TGCAGCGCCCTCCCCGGCAGGTTGAATGAGCAGTTCTTC. Translating it yields CSALPGRLNEQFF.

The CDR3 nucleotides are TGTGCCAGCAGTCCGGTTACAGGGTATGGAGAGACCCAGTACTTC. Its protein is CASSPVTGYGETQYF. The chain recombines TRBV27 with TRBJ2-5, with D perhaps matching TRBD1 (6 bases). Deletions cut 5 bases from V and 4 bases from J, with 17 bases between. The germline gives CDR1 MNHEY, CDR2 SMNVEV (reference sequence). The CDR3 covers 15 residues.

The chain has TRBV7-9 and TRBJ1-3; 8 nucleotides line up with TRBD1. The CDR3 runs to 17 residues. After removal of 0 bases from V and 1 base from J, the junction contained 5 bases not matched to a gene. Germline values: CDR1 SEHNR, CDR2 FQNEAQ (reference sequence). Written as DNA, the CDR3 is TGTGCCAGCAGCTTAGCCGGGACAGGAGGGTCTGGAAACACCATATATTTT. As protein: CASSLAGTGGSGNTIYF. Full variable domain (remainder filled in from reference TRBV7-9 and TRBJ1-3): DTGVSQNPRHKITKRGQNVTFRCDPISEHNRLYWYRQTLGQGPEFLTYFQNEAQLEKSRLLSDRFSAERPKGSFSTLEIQRTEQGDSAMYLCASSLAGTGGSGNTIYFGEGSWLTVV.

The chain recombines TRBV5-6 with TRBJ1-2; TRBD1 agrees at 7 bases. This CDR3 has 16 amino acids. Germline V gene data show CDR1 as SGHDT and CDR2 as YYEEEE. Germline trimming cut 4 bases from V and 4 bases from J; bases unmatched to any gene: 13. CDR3 DNA: TGTGCCAGCAGCGTGGAGACAGGGTGGCGGGGCTATGGCTACACCTTC. Protein product: CASSVETGWRGYGYTF.

The chain combines TRBV2 with TRBJ2-1; D might be TRBD2 (6 bases). Trimming removed 7 bases at V and 3 bases at J, with 19 bases between. Germline V gene data show CDR1 as SNHLY and CDR2 as FYNNEI. This CDR3 contains 16 residues. The CDR3 DNA reads as TGTGCCAGCACAGCGAGGGCGGGGACCTTCTACAATGAGCAGTTCTTC. Translation gives CASTARAGTFYNEQFF. Supplemented by reference TRBV2 and TRBJ2-1, the full variable domain reads EPEVTQTPSHQVTQMGQEVILRCVPISNHLYFYWYRQILGQKVEFLVSFYNNEISEKSEIFDDQFSVERPDGSNFTLKIRSTKLEDSAMYFCASTARAGTFYNEQFFGPGTRLTVL.

V and J are TRBV5-1 and TRBJ1-5, with a tentative D call TRBD1 (6 bases). Germline V gives CDR1 SGHRS, CDR2 YFSETQ. The CDR3 has 14 residues. Between the trimmed V and J ends, which lost 0 bases and 7 bases, there was a span of 11 bases. CDR3 DNA: TGCGCCAGCAGCTTGGAAGGGGGGGAACAGCCCCAGCATTTT. Translated, it gives CASSLEGGEQPQHF.

V usage is TRBV29-1 and J usage is TRBJ1-1; 9 positions match TRBD1. The CDR3 contains 16 residues. J gave up 0 bases and V 7 bases, and 12 bases lay outside the gene matches. Germline V lookup: CDR1 SQVTM, CDR2 ANQGSEA. In DNA form, the CDR3 reads TGCAGCGCCGAGAGGATTACAGGGGGCCTGAACACTGAAGCTTTCTTT. Amino acids: CSAERITGGLNTEAFF.

The rearrangement uses TRBV7-2 and TRBJ1-6; 9 bases are shared with TRBD1. Losses at the gene ends were 5 bases for V and 4 bases for J; bases not matched to a gene: 6. The CDR3 is made up of 16 amino acids. The germline gives CDR1 SGHTA, CDR2 FQGNSA. The CDR3 loop is CASSLQGANYNSPLHF. The CDR3 DNA is TGTGCCAGCAGCCTACAGGGGGCAAATTATAATTCACCCCTCCACTTT.

This chain uses TRBV28 with TRBJ1-3, with 7 bases that match TRBD1. The junction had 5 bases not matched to a gene; V was cut back by 5 bases and J by 4 bases. The length of the CDR3 is 14 residues. Germline CDR1 is MDHEN and CDR2 is SYDVKM. CDR3 coding DNA: TGTGCCAGCAGTCGAACAGGGGTCGGAAACACCATATATTTT. Translated: CASSRTGVGNTIYF. The whole variable domain, remainder taken from reference TRBV28 and TRBJ1-3, is DVKVTQSSRYLVKRTGEKVFLECVQDMDHENMFWYRQDPGLGLRLIYFSYDVKMKEKGDIPEGYSVSREKKERFSLILESASTNQTSMYLCASSRTGVGNTIYFGEGSWLTVV.

The V call is TRBV27, the J call TRBJ2-7; possibly TRBD1 for D (6 bases). Trimming removed 5 bases from V and 2 bases from J, with 16 bases in between. This CDR3 is built from 15 residues. The germline gives CDR1 MNHEY, CDR2 SMNVEV (reference sequence). DNA of the CDR3: TGTGCCAGCAGTGCCTTGGGACATCCAGCCTACGAGCAGTACTTC. Translated: CASSALGHPAYEQYF.

V usage is TRBV5-4 and J usage is TRBJ1-2; D remains unclear. The CDR3 is 14 residues long. The V gene lost 4 bases and the J gene lost 5 bases, with 15 bases spanning the gap. The germline gives CDR1 SGHNT, CDR2 YYREEE (reference sequence). In DNA form, the CDR3 reads TGTGCCAGCAGCGCGTCGACCAGAGGGTATGGCTACACCTTC. It encodes CASSASTRGYGYTF.

DNA of the CDR3: TGTGCCAGCAGCTTGGGGGGACAGGGGAATAATTCACCCCTCCACTTT. Translating gives CASSLGGQGNNSPLHF. The chain employs TRBV5-4 and TRBJ1-6, with 10 nucleotides matching TRBD1. This CDR3 spans 16 amino acids. Germline assignment: CDR1 SGHNT and CDR2 YYREEE (reference sequence). V gave up 0 bases and J gave up 5 bases; unmatched junction bases: 2. Full variable domain (missing parts from reference TRBV5-4 and TRBJ1-6): ETGVTQSPTHLIKTRGQQVTLRCSSQSGHNTVSWYQQALGQGPQFIFQYYREEENGRGNFPPRFSGLQFPNYSSELNVNALELDDSALYLCASSLGGQGNNSPLHFGNGTRLTVT.

The DNA for the CDR3 is TGTGCCAGCTCACCACTCGACAGGGTAGACGGCTACACCTTC. This codes for CASSPLDRVDGYTF. This sequence joins TRBV18 and TRBJ1-2; 7 nucleotides align to TRBD1. The CDR3 has 14 residues. The V gene's germline CDR1 is KGHSH and CDR2 LQKENI. V was pared by 1 base and J by 8 bases, with 7 bases of the junction left unmatched.

The V gene is TRBV4-3, the J gene TRBJ1-2, with a tentative D call TRBD1 (6 bases). V gave up 0 bases and J gave up 3 bases, with 14 bases separating them. The CDR3 totals 16 residues. CDR1 is LGHNA, CDR2 YSLEER, per germline. In nucleotides, the CDR3 is TGCGCCAGCAGCCAAGACCCCACAGGGAGCTACTATGGCTACACCTTC. As protein: CASSQDPTGSYYGYTF.

V and J are TRBV6-6 and TRBJ1-5; D unresolved. From germline, CDR1 is MNHNY and CDR2 SVGAGI (reference sequence). Trimming took off 2 bases at V and 0 bases at J, with 11 bases between the two ends. This CDR3 contains 16 residues. The CDR3 is CASSYVLSDSNQPQHF. The CDR3 DNA follows: TGTGCCAGCAGTTACGTTCTTAGCGATAGCAATCAGCCCCAGCATTTT.

This clone was found once. The rearrangement joins TRBV29-1 to TRBJ1-1; possibly TRBD1 for D (5 bases). This CDR3 comprises 14 residues. Germline V CDR1 and CDR2: SQVTM, ANQGSEA. Trimming left V 3 bases short and J 1 base short, with 12 bases between. The CDR3 sequence is CSVDLGLTNTEAFF. The CDR3 bases are TGCAGCGTTGATCTGGGACTGACGAACACTGAAGCTTTCTTT.

This clone was detected a few times. The J gene is TRBJ1-6, the V gene TRBV6-6; 8 nucleotides line up with TRBD1. The CDR3 covers 14 residues. Germline values: CDR1 MNHNY, CDR2 SVGAGI (reference sequence). The V and J ends lost 5 bases and 10 bases, in that order; junction bases with no gene match: 7. The CDR3 region is CASSPRGRDSPLHF. The CDR3 DNA reads as TGTGCCAGCAGTCCCAGGGGGCGAGACTCACCCCTCCACTTT.

The CDR3 spells CASSQASQANTEAFF. Here the CDR3 DNA reads TGCGCCAGCAGCCAAGCGTCCCAGGCGAACACTGAAGCTTTCTTT. The V and J genes are TRBV4-3 and TRBJ1-1, with D uncertain. V lost 1 base and J 1 base, leaving 10 bases between the germline ends. This CDR3 comprises 15 residues. The germline V gene encodes CDR1 LGHNA and CDR2 YSLEER.